The next 3 T cell receptor beta chains were all read from a single sample in a study of early T cells in non-severe SARS-CoV-2 infection. TCRdb reanalysed the 5' RACE reads using MiXCR and keeps one entry per CDR3 protein. The table lists tens of thousands of distinct CDR3 sequences, approximately 13% of them singletons. Source: whole blood, taken at baseline. The receptors here all came from an adult who was a healthcare worker with PCR-confirmed SARS-CoV-2 infection or an uninfected control (not recorded which).

This clonotype was found a few times. J is TRBJ2-1 and V is TRBV9, with 7 bases that match TRBD2. The trim removed 0 bases at V and 7 bases at J, leaving 10 bases unmatched. The CDR3 consists of 16 residues. The germline gives CDR1 SGDLS, CDR2 YYNGEE. The CDR3 region has the DNA TGTGCCAGCAGCGTAGAGGTTGGGAGGGGACGGAATGAGCAGTTCTTC. This translates into CASSVEVGRGRNEQFF. The complete variable domain, with remaining parts taken from reference TRBV9 and TRBJ2-1, reads DSGVTQTPKHLITATGQRVTLRCSPRSGDLSVYWYQQSLDQGLQFLIQYYNGEERAKGNILERFSAQQFPDLHSELNLSSLELGDSALYFCASSVEVGRGRNEQFFGPGTRLTVL.

This clonotype has at least ten counts. The chain links TRBV7-8 to TRBJ2-7; 7 bases fit TRBD2. Germline CDR1 and CDR2: SGHVS and FQNEAQ. This CDR3 is built from 16 residues. The V and J ends lost 0 bases and 4 bases, in that order; junction bases with no gene match: 9. CDR3 protein: CASSLAQTSRSYEQYF. The CDR3 DNA sequence: TGTGCCAGCAGCTTAGCGCAGACTAGCAGATCGTACGAGCAGTACTTC.

In this sample, this clonotype turned up a few times. The rearrangement uses TRBV4-2 and TRBJ2-5; 9 bases line up with TRBD2. V dropped 4 bases and J dropped 0; count of bases not matched to a gene: 9. The CDR3 extends over 17 amino acids. Looked up from germline, CDR1 is LGHNA and CDR2 is YNFKEQ. The CDR3 DNA reads as TGTGCCAGCAGCCCCCTGGCGGGGGGGCCGTACCAAGAGACCCAGTACTTC. It is translated as CASSPLAGGPYQETQYF.